This T cell receptor beta chain was obtained from a study of T cells in Graves' hyperthyroidism and ophthalmopathy (dated by TCRdb to about 2019). About the full investigation: Peripheral blood was collected at initial diagnosis, before any treatment. A discovery cohort of about a hundred patients, fewer than 50 with Graves' ophthalmopathy and 55 to 65 with stable Graves' hyperthyroidism, was used to find distinguishing TCR V-J signatures. An independent validation cohort of some 18 hyperthyroidism patients and approximately 17 patients who later progressed to ophthalmopathy tested prospective prediction of ophthalmopathy. The 75 to 100 discovery patients were divided at random into training and test sets in a 7:3 ratio. In six Graves' hyperthyroidism patients, the study also compared T-cell repertoires from thyroid tissue with T-cell repertoires from blood. After blood sampling, hyperthyroidism patients were treated with methimazole at a starting dose of 30 mg daily, and ophthalmopathy patients were treated with high-dose intravenous methylprednisolone. The paper describes TCR Vbeta CDR3 sequencing of some 130 peripheral blood samples, made up of 43 ophthalmopathy patients, some 76 hyperthyroidism patients and about 17 progressor patients.

Graves' hyperthyroidism was defined as stable when no progression to ophthalmopathy occurred over 18 months of follow-up. Hyperthyroidism patients were newly diagnosed, with disease duration under 2 months, and aged 18 to 65 years. The study excluded patients with uncontrolled infections, other autoimmune diseases, pregnancy or lactation. Diagnoses relied on clinical symptoms, serum thyroxine and TRAb, thyroid ultrasound and orbital computed tomography. PBMCs were isolated from approximately 10 ml of fresh peripheral blood by Ficoll-Paque density gradient centrifugation. Total RNA was extracted with Trizol reagent, and quality was checked on an Agilent 2100 Bioanalyzer. The sample holds a few counts of this clonotype. Its antigen is unknown. No qualities accompany the bases; no much larger clone lies one base away. The TCR beta CDR3 regions were amplified from RNA transcripts. The first round of RT-PCR for the TCR CDR3 was performed with the HTBI primer set and the Qiagen OneStep RT-PCR kit. A second multiplex PCR round built the libraries, followed by size selection and purification. The libraries were sequenced on an Illumina HiSeq2000 using paired-end 100 bp reads. On the study's bioinformatics: Raw data were processed with SOAPnuke, discarding reads with adapters, uncalled bases, mean Phred below 15, or no exact constant-primer or identifier match. COPE v1.2.5 was used to merge the high-quality paired reads, and each unique nucleotide sequence was defined as a clonotype. MiTCR v1.1 was used to align clonotypes to the IMGT TRBV, TRBD and TRBJ reference segments. Analysis was restricted to V-J combinations with a frequency above 0.0001, which covered 98% to 99.2% of repertoires. A TCS score was defined as the ratio between F50 (clonal expansion) and ExV (chaos), using BLOSUM62-based TCRdist between CDR3 peptides within each V-J. Welch's t-statistics and random forest reduced around 510 V-J features to about 13, which were used in a naive Bayes classifier (R e1071). In TCRdb, the public reads were trimmed at Q25 with fastp and aligned with MiXCR, with productive beta chains retained. Rows matching on CDR3 protein sequence are summarized as one entry with the most common DNA and genes. TCRdb's processing, not the authors', yielded these V and J calls. A total of about half a million distinct CDR3 sequences appear in this sample, less than 25% of them only once. The biggest ten clones account for around 27% of the sample.

General conclusions and limits of the study: Most expanded thyroid clonotypes (frequency above 0.001) were also detected in blood, a finding suggesting that blood repertoires may reflect thyroid immune responses. A 13 V-J signature model separated ophthalmopathy from stable hyperthyroidism, with 87.88% sensitivity and about 81% specificity in cross-validation and 80%/75% in testing. No statistical method was used to set the sample size in advance, and investigators knew the group allocation. In validation, progression to ophthalmopathy was predicted by the model with around 71% sensitivity and 72% to 85% specificity, a median of about 6 months before onset.

V gives up 6 bases and J gives up 8 bases, and the segment between their germline ends measures 16 bases. The CDR3 contains 13 residues, cysteine and phenylalanine counted. Only the CDR3 region is kept as DNA, spanning 39 bases read in frame from base 1. In the germline V gene (reference sequence), CDR1 corresponds to SEHNR and CDR2 to FQNEAQ. The sequence was collected from a man between 18 and 29 years old with Graves' hyperthyroidism. Specimen: blood. The rearranged segments are TRBV7-9 and TRBJ1-2; a confident D gene designation cannot be given. The nucleotides read TGTGCCAGCAGTCCCTTTCTTACGAGGGGCTACACCTTC. Translated, it gives CASSPFLTRGYTF.